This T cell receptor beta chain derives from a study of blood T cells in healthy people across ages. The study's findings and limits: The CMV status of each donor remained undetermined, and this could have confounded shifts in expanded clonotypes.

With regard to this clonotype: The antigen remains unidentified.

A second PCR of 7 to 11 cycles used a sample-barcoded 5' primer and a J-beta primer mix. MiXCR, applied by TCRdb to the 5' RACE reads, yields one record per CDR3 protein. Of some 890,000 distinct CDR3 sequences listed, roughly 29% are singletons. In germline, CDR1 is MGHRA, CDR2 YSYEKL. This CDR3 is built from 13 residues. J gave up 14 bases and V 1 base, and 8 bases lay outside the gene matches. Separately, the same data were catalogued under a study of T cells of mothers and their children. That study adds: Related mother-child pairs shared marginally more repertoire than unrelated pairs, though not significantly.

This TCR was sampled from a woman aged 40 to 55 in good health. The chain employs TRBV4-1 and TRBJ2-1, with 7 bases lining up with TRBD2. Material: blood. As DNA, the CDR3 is TGCGCCAGCAGCCAAGGGGACTACCCCTCCGAGTTCTTC. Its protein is CASSQGDYPSEFF.